This entry features one T cell receptor (beta chain) sequence. The data originate from a study of blood T cell repertoires in COVID-19. Repertoires were generated with immunoSEQ multiplex PCR, while TCRdb's copy carries only in-frame clones and drops some. The sample contains 150,000 to 200,000 clones, about 75% of which appear only once. Germline values: CDR1 MNHEY, CDR2 SVGAGI. The CDR3 contains 15 residues. Trimming took off 7 bases at V and 1 base at J, with 15 bases between the two ends. The material sequenced was peripheral blood. The TCR comes from a woman in her 70s with acute or convalescent COVID-19. The chain couples TRBV6-5 to TRBJ2-3, with D unclear. As DNA, the CDR3 is TGTGCCAGCACCCGAACGAGGCGTGGCACAGATACGCAGTATTTT. The encoded protein is CASTRTRRGTDTQYF.